Following are 18 T cell receptor beta chains from one sample sequenced in a study of blood T cell repertoires in COVID-19. Profiling relied on immunoSEQ multiplex PCR, and the TCRdb table lists in-frame clones only, not all of them. This table holds 220,000 or so clones, more than 75% found once. The material sequenced was peripheral blood. The receptors stem from a woman of 80 years or more with COVID-19, enrolled during active disease.

The V call is TRBV6-2 or TRBV6-3, the J call TRBJ2-1, with 7 bases lining up with TRBD1. J was trimmed by 8 bases and V by 6 bases; bases with no gene match: 19. The CDR3 loop spans 17 amino acids. Germline V lookup: CDR1 MNHEY, CDR2 SVGEGT. The CDR3 sequence is CASSPRDRPPRAHEQFF. The CDR3, as DNA: TGTGCCAGCAGCCCCCGGGACAGACCACCAAGGGCTCATGAGCAGTTCTTC.

The chain uses TRBV30 and TRBJ2-6; D is unclear. Trimming cost V 2 bases and J 0 bases, with 14 bases left between them. The CDR3 spans 17 residues. The V gene's germline CDR1 is GTSNPN and CDR2 SVGIG (reference sequence). The CDR3, as DNA: TGTGCCTGGAGTCATAGACACCACAGCTCTGGGGCCAACGTCCTGACTTTC. Residues: CAWSHRHHSSGANVLTF.

The rearrangement joins TRBV11-2 to TRBJ2-2, with a possible D match to TRBD1 (5 bases). Trimming took off 3 bases at V and 7 bases at J, with 12 bases between the two ends. The CDR3 contains 14 residues. Germline V gives CDR1 SGHAT, CDR2 FQNNGV. The CDR3 sequence is CASSFSRVSGELFF. CDR3 nucleotides: TGTGCCAGCAGCTTTAGCAGGGTGAGCGGGGAGCTGTTTTTT.

The V and J genes are TRBV4-2 and TRBJ2-3; the D gene is possibly TRBD2 (6 bases). Trimming shortened V by 4 bases and J by 2 bases, and 16 bases separated the two germline ends. The CDR3 runs to 16 residues. Germline values: CDR1 LGHNA, CDR2 YNFKEQ. This chain's CDR3 is CASSLAGEVNTDTQYF. CDR3 bases: TGTGCCAGCAGCCTGGCCGGGGAGGTGAACACAGATACGCAGTATTTT.

The chain has TRBV18 and TRBJ2-7; 7 bases are shared with TRBD2. The germline gives CDR1 KGHSH, CDR2 LQKENI. This CDR3 has 14 residues. J lost 3 bases, V lost 4 bases, and 6 bases had no gene match. DNA of the CDR3: TGTGCCAGCTCACGGGCGGGAGAAGGCTACGAGCAGTACTTC. It yields the protein CASSRAGEGYEQYF. Variable domain in full (rest from reference TRBV18 and TRBJ2-7): NAGVMQNPRHLVRRRGQEARLRCSPMKGHSHVYWYRQLPEEGLKFMVYLQKENIIDESGMPKERFSAEFPKEGPSILRIQQVVRGDSAAYFCASSRAGEGYEQYFGPGTRLTVT.

V and J are TRBV5-4 and TRBJ1-2, with D perhaps matching TRBD1 (5 bases). There are 14 residues in the CDR3. From germline, CDR1 is SGHNT and CDR2 YYREEE (reference sequence). The V and J ends lost 2 bases and 8 bases respectively, with 16 bases between them. CDR3 protein: CASSLDSGHRGYTF. The DNA for the CDR3 is TGTGCCAGCAGCTTAGACTCAGGGCATCGCGGCTACACCTTC.

J is TRBJ1-5 and V is TRBV6-5; TRBD1 might be the D (5 bases). V was trimmed by 4 bases and J by 2 bases, leaving 12 bases between them. The germline V gene encodes CDR1 MNHEY and CDR2 SVGAGI. The CDR3 length is 15 residues. This CDR3 is CASSSSGGGNQPQHF. The CDR3 coding sequence is TGTGCCAGCAGTTCCTCGGGGGGAGGCAATCAGCCCCAGCATTTT.

The chain is built from TRBV30 and TRBJ2-5, with TRBD2 identical over 14 bases. Germline CDR1 is GTSNPN and CDR2 is SVGIG (reference sequence). The CDR3 extends over 13 amino acids. CDR3 in amino acids: CVLTSGGAGTQYF. CDR3 nucleotide sequence: TGTGTCCTGACTAGCGGGGGGGCAGGGACCCAGTACTTC.

This chain uses TRBV3-1 (or the pseudogene TRBV3-2) with TRBJ2-2; TRBD2 matches 8 bases. Germline V CDR1 and CDR2: LGHDT, YNNKEL (reference sequence). V shed 4 bases and J 8 bases; nucleotides not matched to a gene: 12. This CDR3 is built from 16 residues. The CDR3 DNA reads TGTGCCAGCAGCCCGGGGGGGTCGATATCCGAAGGGGAGCTGTTTTTT. This gives the protein CASSPGGSISEGELFF.

V gene TRBV29-1 combines with J gene TRBJ2-3; 7 bases agree with TRBD2. The length of the CDR3 is 13 residues. Germline values: CDR1 SQVTM, CDR2 ANQGSEA. The junction had 4 bases not matched to a gene; V was cut back by 5 bases and J by 2 bases. The CDR3 DNA sequence: TGCAGCGTTCTGGGGGGGTTCACAGATACGCAGTATTTT. Amino acids: CSVLGGFTDTQYF.

V gene TRBV18 combines with J gene TRBJ1-4, with 8 bases lining up with TRBD1. V lost 3 bases, J lost 3 bases, and 9 bases stayed unmatched. Germline assignment: CDR1 KGHSH and CDR2 LQKENI. This CDR3 is 17 amino acids long. The CDR3 reads CASSPLAGQGSNEKLFF. CDR3 nucleotide sequence: TGTGCCAGCTCACCCCTCGCTGGACAGGGCTCTAATGAAAAACTGTTTTTT.

The chain has TRBV24-1 and TRBJ2-3; 11 nucleotides agree with TRBD1. Germline CDR1 KGHDR, CDR2 SFDVKD. With 7 bases clipped from V and 1 base from J, the junction kept 0 bases outside the gene matches. The CDR3 consists of 14 residues. The CDR3 is CATRGQGGTDTQYF. The CDR3 DNA sequence: TGTGCCACCAGGGGACAGGGGGGCACAGATACGCAGTATTTT.

A single count supports this clone. The rearrangement joins TRBV29-1 to TRBJ1-1; maybe TRBD1 (6 bases). The CDR3 is made up of 12 amino acids. V lost 1 base, J lost 10 bases, and 13 bases lay in between. Germline V gives CDR1 SQVTM, CDR2 ANQGSEA. The CDR3 nucleotides are TGCAGCGTTGAAGCGGAGACAGGTAGAGCTTTCTTT. It specifies CSVEAETGRAFF.

The chain links TRBV24-1 to TRBJ1-5; 8 bases map to TRBD1. Trimming cost V 9 bases and J 6 bases; bases outside gene matches: 6. Looked up from germline, CDR1 is KGHDR and CDR2 is SFDVKD. This CDR3 has 13 amino acids. CDR3 sequence: CATDPGGFQPQHF. CDR3 nucleotides: TGTGCCACCGACCCAGGGGGCTTTCAGCCCCAGCATTTT.

The chain is built from TRBV28 and TRBJ1-2; 7 positions match TRBD1. The V segment lost 7 bases and the J segment 0 bases; nucleotides outside the gene matches: 5. Germline V gene lookup returns CDR1 MDHEN and CDR2 SYDVKM. The CDR3 is made up of 14 amino acids. In DNA form, the CDR3 reads TGTGCCAGCACCAGGGGGGTCGCTAACTATGGCTACACCTTC. This gives the protein CASTRGVANYGYTF.

This chain links TRBV2 with TRBJ2-3; TRBD2 might be the D (5 bases). The CDR3 totals 21 residues. V was clipped by 5 bases and J by 1 base, with 31 bases between them. Germline V gene sequence: CDR1 SNHLY, CDR2 FYNNEI. The CDR3 here is CASSRGQNFAFTNPGTDTQYF. The CDR3 DNA reads TGTGCCAGCAGTCGAGGGCAGAACTTCGCATTCACGAACCCGGGCACAGATACGCAGTATTTT.

This sequence joins TRBV19 and TRBJ1-1, with unresolved D. Trimming took off 2 bases at V and 0 bases at J, with 4 bases between the two ends. The CDR3 covers 13 residues. Germline CDR1 and CDR2: LNHDA and SQIVND (reference sequence). The CDR3 region has the DNA TGTGCCAGTAGTATATTATTGAACACTGAAGCTTTCTTT. This sequence encodes CASSILLNTEAFF.

This clone has a handful of counts. The chain uses TRBV5-1 and TRBJ2-7; D is unresolved. With 4 bases removed from V and 0 bases from J, the gap between germline ends came to 8 bases. The CDR3 consists of 13 residues. The V gene's germline CDR1 is SGHRS and CDR2 YFSETQ. The CDR3 spells CASSGKSSYEQYF. The CDR3 DNA follows: TGCGCCAGCAGCGGCAAGTCCTCCTACGAGCAGTACTTC.